Described below is a single TCR beta chain sequence and its context. Its antigen is as yet unknown. Trimming removed 4 bases at V and 4 bases at J, with 13 bases between. The CDR3 consists of 15 residues. Germline V gene data show CDR1 as LNHDA and CDR2 as SQIVND (reference sequence). Naive CD8 cells comprised CD45RO-negative, CCR7-positively selected cells, excluding terminally differentiated effector memory CD45RA+ cells. The data derive from a study of shared clonotypes between healthy human individuals. Study-level points and caveats: What limited the represented genetic and exposure-history diversity was the small number of donors. The study generally estimated greater richness for naive than memory subsets.

It was across several immunoSEQ plates that each subset's genomic DNA was evenly split. Sequenced by immunoSEQ multiplex PCR; TCRdb stores in-frame clones only, minus some. Among about 2 million clones, about 94% were seen once, and the ten largest hold roughly 1.2%. The source is a man aged 18 to 35 in good health. The chain is built from TRBV19 and TRBJ2-2, with a weak D call TRBD1 (5 bases). The sample was naive CD8+ T cells sorted from blood. The chain's CDR3 is CASSKGAFFTGELFF. For the CDR3, the DNA is TGTGCCAGTAGTAAAGGGGCCTTCTTCACCGGGGAGCTGTTTTTT. The full variable domain, in which reference TRBV19 and TRBJ2-2 provide the parts outside the CDR3, is DGGITQSPKYLFRKEGQNVTLSCEQNLNHDAMYWYRQDPGQGLRLIYYSQIVNDFQKGDIAEGYSVSREKKESFPLTVTSAQKNPTAFYLCASSKGAFFTGELFFGEGSRLTVL.